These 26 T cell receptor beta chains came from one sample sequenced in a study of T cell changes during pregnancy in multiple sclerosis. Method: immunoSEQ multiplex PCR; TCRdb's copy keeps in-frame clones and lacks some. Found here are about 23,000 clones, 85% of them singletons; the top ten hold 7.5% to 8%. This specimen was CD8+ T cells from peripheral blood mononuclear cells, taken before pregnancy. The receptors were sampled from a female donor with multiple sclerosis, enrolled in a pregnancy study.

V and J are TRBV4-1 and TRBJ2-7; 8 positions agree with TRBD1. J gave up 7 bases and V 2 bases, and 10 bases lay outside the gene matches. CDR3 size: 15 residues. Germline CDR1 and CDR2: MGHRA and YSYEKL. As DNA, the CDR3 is TGCGCCAGCAGCCAAATACAGGGGGGTCCTGGAGAGCAGTACTTC. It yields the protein CASSQIQGGPGEQYF.

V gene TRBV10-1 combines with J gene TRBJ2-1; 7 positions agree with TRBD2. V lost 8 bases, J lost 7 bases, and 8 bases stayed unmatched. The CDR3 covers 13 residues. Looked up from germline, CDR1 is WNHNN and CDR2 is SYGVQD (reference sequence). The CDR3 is CASGTSVRNEQFF. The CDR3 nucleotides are TGCGCCAGCGGTACTAGCGTACGGAATGAGCAGTTCTTC.

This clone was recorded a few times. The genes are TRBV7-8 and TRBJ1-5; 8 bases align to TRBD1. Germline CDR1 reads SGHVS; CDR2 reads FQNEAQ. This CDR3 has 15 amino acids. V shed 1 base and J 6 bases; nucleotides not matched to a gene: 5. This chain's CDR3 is CASSLGGQVTQPQHF. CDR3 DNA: TGTGCCAGCAGCTTAGGGGGACAGGTTACTCAGCCCCAGCATTTT.

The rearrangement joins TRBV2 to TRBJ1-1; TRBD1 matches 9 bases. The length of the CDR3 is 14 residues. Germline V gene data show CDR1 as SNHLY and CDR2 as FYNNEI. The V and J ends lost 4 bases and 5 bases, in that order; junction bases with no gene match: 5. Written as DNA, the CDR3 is TGTGCCAGCAGTGGGGGAGACAGGGGGACTGAAGCTTTCTTT. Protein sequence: CASSGGDRGTEAFF.

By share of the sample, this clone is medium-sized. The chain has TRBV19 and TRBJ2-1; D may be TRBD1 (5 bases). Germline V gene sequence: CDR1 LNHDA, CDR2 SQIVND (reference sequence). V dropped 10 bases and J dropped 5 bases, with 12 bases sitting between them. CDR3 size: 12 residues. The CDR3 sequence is CATGGHHNEQFF. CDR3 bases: TGTGCCACCGGCGGACACCACAATGAGCAGTTCTTC.

CDR3 in amino acids: CASSPGAGTEAFF. In DNA form, the CDR3 reads TGCGCCAGCAGCCCAGGGGCAGGCACTGAAGCTTTCTTT. V usage is TRBV4-3 and J usage is TRBJ1-1; tentatively, D is TRBD1 (6 bases). V was clipped by 4 bases and J by 4 bases, with 10 bases between them. Per the germline V gene, CDR1 is LGHNA and CDR2 is YSLEER. The CDR3 runs to 13 residues.

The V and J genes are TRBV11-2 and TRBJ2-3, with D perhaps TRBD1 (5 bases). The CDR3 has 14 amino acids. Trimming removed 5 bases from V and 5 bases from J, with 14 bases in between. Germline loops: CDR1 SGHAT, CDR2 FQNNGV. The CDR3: CASSPLTGKDTQYF. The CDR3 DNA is TGTGCCAGCAGCCCCCTTACAGGCAAAGATACGCAGTATTTT.

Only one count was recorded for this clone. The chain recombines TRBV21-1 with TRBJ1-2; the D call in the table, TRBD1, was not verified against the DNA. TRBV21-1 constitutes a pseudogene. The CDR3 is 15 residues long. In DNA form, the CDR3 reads TGTGCCAGCAGAAACAAGATACAGGGAAACTATGGCTACACCTTC. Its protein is CASRNKIQGNYGYTF.

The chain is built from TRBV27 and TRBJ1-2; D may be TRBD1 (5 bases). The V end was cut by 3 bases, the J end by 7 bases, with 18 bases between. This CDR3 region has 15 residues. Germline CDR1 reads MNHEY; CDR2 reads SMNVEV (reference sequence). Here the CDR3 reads CASSFTLGGGSGYTF. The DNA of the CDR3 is TGTGCCAGCAGTTTCACACTGGGGGGGGGTTCTGGCTACACCTTC.

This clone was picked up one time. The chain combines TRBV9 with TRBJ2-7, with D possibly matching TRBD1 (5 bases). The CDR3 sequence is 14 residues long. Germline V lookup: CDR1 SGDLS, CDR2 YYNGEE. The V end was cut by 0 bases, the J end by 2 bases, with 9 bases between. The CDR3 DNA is TGTGCCAGCAGCGTAGGAGGCAGGGCCTACGAGCAGTACTTC. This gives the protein CASSVGGRAYEQYF.

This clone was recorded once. CDR3 sequence: CASSRDTQETQYF. The CDR3 DNA reads TGTGCCAGCAGCCGGGACACCCAAGAGACCCAGTACTTC. The gene calls are TRBV6-5 and TRBJ2-5, with TRBD1 as a possible D gene (6 bases). The CDR3 runs 13 residues. Deletions cut 6 bases from V and 1 base from J, with 9 bases between. CDR1 MNHEY and CDR2 SVGAGI come from the germline V gene.

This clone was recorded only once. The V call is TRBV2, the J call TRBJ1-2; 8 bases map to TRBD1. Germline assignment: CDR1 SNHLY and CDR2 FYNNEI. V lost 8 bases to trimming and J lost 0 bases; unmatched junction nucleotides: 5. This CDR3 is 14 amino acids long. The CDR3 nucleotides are TGTGCCAGCCCTCGGACAGGGACTAACTATGGCTACACCTTC. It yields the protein CASPRTGTNYGYTF.

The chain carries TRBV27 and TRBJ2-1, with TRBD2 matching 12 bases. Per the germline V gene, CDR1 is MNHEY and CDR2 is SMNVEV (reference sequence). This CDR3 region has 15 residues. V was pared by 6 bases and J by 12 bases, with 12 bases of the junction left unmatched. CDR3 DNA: TGTGCCAGCAGCCCCGGGACTAGCGGGCGCCCGGGGCAGTTCTTC. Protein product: CASSPGTSGRPGQFF.

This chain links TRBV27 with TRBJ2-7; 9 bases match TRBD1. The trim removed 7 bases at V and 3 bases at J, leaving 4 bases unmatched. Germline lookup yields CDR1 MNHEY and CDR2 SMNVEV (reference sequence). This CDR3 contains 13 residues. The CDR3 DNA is TGTGCCAGCACTGCGACAGGGGGCTACGAGCAGTACTTC. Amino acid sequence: CASTATGGYEQYF.

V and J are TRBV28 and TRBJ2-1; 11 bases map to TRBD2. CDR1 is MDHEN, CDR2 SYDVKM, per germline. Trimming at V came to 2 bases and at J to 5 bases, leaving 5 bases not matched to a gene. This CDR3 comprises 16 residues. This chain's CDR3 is CASSLGVAGGNNEQFF. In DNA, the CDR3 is TGTGCCAGCAGTTTAGGGGTAGCGGGAGGGAACAATGAGCAGTTCTTC. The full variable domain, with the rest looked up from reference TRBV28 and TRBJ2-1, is DVKVTQSSRYLVKRTGEKVFLECVQDMDHENMFWYRQDPGLGLRLIYFSYDVKMKEKGDIPEGYSVSREKKERFSLILESASTNQTSMYLCASSLGVAGGNNEQFFGPGTRLTVL.

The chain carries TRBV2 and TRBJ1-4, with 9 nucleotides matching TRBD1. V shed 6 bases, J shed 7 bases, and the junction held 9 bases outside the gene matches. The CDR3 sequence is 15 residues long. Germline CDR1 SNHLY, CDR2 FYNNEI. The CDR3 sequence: CASREHRGRGEKLFF. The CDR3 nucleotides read TGTGCCAGCAGGGAACACAGGGGGCGCGGTGAAAAACTGTTTTTT.

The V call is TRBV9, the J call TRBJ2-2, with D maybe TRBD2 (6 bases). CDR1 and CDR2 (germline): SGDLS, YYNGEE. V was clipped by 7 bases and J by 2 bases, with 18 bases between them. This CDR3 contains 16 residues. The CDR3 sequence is CASHASRGLNTGELFF. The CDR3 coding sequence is TGTGCCAGCCACGCTTCCCGGGGACTCAACACCGGGGAGCTGTTTTTT.

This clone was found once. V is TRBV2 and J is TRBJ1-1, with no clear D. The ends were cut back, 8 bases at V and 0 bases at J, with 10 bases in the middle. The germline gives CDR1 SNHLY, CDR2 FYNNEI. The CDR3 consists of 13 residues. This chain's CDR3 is CASRWTLNTEAFF. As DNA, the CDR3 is TGTGCCAGCCGCTGGACTCTGAACACTGAAGCTTTCTTT.

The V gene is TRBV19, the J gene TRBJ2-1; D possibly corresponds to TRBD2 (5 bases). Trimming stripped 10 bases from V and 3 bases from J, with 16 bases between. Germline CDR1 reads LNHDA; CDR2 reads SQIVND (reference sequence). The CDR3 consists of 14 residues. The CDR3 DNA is TGTGCCACCACGGCAGGAGGAGACTACAATGAGCAGTTCTTC. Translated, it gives CATTAGGDYNEQFF. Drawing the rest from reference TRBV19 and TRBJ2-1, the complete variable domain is DGGITQSPKYLFRKEGQNVTLSCEQNLNHDAMYWYRQDPGQGLRLIYYSQIVNDFQKGDIAEGYSVSREKKESFPLTVTSAQKNPTAFYLCATTAGGDYNEQFFGPGTRLTVL.

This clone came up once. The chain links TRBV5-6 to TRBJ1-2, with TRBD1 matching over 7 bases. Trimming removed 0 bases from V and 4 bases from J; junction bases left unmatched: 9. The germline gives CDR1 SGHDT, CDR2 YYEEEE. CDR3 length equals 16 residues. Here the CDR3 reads CASSLAAGQRIYGYTF. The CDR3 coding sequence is TGTGCCAGCAGCTTGGCCGCGGGACAGAGAATCTATGGCTACACCTTC.

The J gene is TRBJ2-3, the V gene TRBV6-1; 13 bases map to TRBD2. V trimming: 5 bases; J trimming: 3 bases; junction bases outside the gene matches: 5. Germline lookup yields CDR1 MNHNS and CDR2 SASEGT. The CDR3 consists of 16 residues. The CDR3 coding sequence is TGTGCCAGCAGTCAAGGGACTAGCGGGGCGACAGATACGCAGTATTTT. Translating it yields CASSQGTSGATDTQYF.

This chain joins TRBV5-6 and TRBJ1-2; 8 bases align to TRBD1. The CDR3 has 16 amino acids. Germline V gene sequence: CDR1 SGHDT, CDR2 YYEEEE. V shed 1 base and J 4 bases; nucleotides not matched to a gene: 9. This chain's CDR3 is CASSLWTGYPPYGYTF. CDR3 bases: TGTGCCAGCAGCTTGTGGACAGGGTACCCTCCCTATGGCTACACCTTC.

The CDR3 DNA sequence: TGTGCCAGCAGCCAAGCTTCCTATAAAGAGACCCAGTACTTC. The encoded protein is CASSQASYKETQYF. The rearrangement uses TRBV14 and TRBJ2-5; D gene unclear. The germline gives CDR1 SGHDN, CDR2 FVKESK. Trimming took 1 base from V and 3 from J, leaving 9 bases between them. This CDR3 has 14 amino acids.

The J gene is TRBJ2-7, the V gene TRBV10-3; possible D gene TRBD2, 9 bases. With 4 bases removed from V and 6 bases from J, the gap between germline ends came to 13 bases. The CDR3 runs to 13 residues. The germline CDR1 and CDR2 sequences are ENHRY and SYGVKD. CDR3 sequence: CAISASGTGEQYF. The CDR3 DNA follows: TGTGCCATCAGTGCTAGCGGGACAGGCGAGCAGTACTTC.

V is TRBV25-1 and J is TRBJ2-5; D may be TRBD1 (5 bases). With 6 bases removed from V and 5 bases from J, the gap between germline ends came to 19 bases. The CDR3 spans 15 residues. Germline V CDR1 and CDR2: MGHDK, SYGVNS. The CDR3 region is CASSLYLQGWETQYF. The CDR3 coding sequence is TGTGCCAGCAGCTTATATCTCCAGGGTTGGGAGACCCAGTACTTC.

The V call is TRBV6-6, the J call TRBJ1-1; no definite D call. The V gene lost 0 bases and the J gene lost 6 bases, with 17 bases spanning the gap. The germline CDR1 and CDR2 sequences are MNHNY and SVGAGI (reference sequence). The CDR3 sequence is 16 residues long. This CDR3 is CASSYSIALGSPEAFF. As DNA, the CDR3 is TGTGCCAGCAGTTACTCGATTGCTCTTGGTAGCCCTGAAGCTTTCTTT.